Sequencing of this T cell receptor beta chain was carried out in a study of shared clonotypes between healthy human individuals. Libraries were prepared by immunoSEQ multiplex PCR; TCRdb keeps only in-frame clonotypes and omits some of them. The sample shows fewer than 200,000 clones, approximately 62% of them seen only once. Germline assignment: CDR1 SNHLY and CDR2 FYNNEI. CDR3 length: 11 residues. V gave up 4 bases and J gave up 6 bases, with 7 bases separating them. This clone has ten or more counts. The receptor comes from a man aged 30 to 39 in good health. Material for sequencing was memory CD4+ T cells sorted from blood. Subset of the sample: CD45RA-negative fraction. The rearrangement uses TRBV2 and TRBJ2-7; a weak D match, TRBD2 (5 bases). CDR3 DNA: TGTGCCAGCAGTGTAGCGCGCGAGCAGTACTTC. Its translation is CASSVAREQYF. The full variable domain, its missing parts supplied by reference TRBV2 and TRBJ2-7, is EPEVTQTPSHQVTQMGQEVILRCVPISNHLYFYWYRQILGQKVEFLVSFYNNEISEKSEIFDDQFSVERPDGSNFTLKIRSTKLEDSAMYFCASSVAREQYFGPGTRLTVT.